The rows below give T cell receptor beta chains drawn from one sample of a study of cytomegalovirus exposure and HLA in healthy donors. Generated by immunoSEQ multiplex PCR, the TCRdb table keeps only in-frame clones and is missing some. In total, the table holds about 87,000 clones. Material: PBMCs. The receptors originated from a man over 45 in good health and CMV-seropositive. The CDR3 runs from the conserved cysteine through the conserved F or W.

j_gene: TRBJ1-2
v_gene: TRBV5-6
CDR3aa: CASSPRDRWGYGYTF

j_gene: TRBJ1-4
v_gene: TRBV7-9
CDR3aa: CASSVRQGANEKLFF

j_gene: TRBJ1-1
v_gene: TRBV27
CDR3aa: CASSVSGGSNTEAFF

j_gene: TRBJ2-5
v_gene: TRBV7-2
CDR3aa: CASSPFPRGGETQYF

j_gene: TRBJ2-7
v_gene: TRBV7-8
CDR3aa: CASSFGTSGSYEQYF

j_gene: TRBJ1-1
v_gene: TRBV4-2
CDR3aa: CASSQDPLDRNTEAFF

j_gene: TRBJ2-1
v_gene: TRBV5-1
CDR3aa: CASTSRDFNNEQFF

j_gene: TRBJ2-7
v_gene: TRBV7-9
CDR3aa: CASSDEGPSGRINEQYF

j_gene: TRBJ2-5
v_gene: TRBV7-9
CDR3aa: CASSQPRGIEVETQYF

j_gene: TRBJ2-7
v_gene: TRBV6-1
CDR3aa: CASSTGTIYEQYF

j_gene: TRBJ2-6
v_gene: TRBV10-3
CDR3aa: CAISESGQGPDGANVLTF

j_gene: TRBJ2-7
v_gene: TRBV18
CDR3aa: CASAGTGVEVSGRTTAYEQYF

j_gene: TRBJ1-1
v_gene: TRBV11-3
CDR3aa: CASSRRRSDTEAFF

j_gene: TRBJ1-1
v_gene: TRBV4-3
CDR3aa: CASSPREGQGDTEAFF

j_gene: TRBJ1-1
v_gene: TRBV30
CDR3aa: CAWSGSRGMVVNTEAFF

j_gene: TRBJ1-1
v_gene: TRBV5-4
CDR3aa: CASSPRDRETEAFF

j_gene: TRBJ1-1
v_gene: TRBV30
CDR3aa: CAWSPPGQTYEAFF

j_gene: TRBJ2-1
v_gene: TRBV7-6
CDR3aa: CASSPLYSRNNEQFF

j_gene: TRBJ2-1
v_gene: TRBV29-1
CDR3aa: CSVEGLADYNEQFF

j_gene: TRBJ1-1
v_gene: TRBV27
CDR3aa: CASTRRVGQGRTEAFF

j_gene: TRBJ1-5
v_gene: TRBV7-2
CDR3aa: CASSSQTGSNQPQHF

j_gene: TRBJ2-1
v_gene: TRBV5-4
CDR3aa: CASSFLGGRVDEQFF

j_gene: TRBJ2-2
v_gene: TRBV7-9
CDR3aa: CASSPRTSPNTGELFF

j_gene: TRBJ2-1
v_gene: TRBV4-3
CDR3aa: CASSQGLAGGTEQFF

j_gene: TRBJ1-4
v_gene: TRBV5-1
CDR3aa: CASSLGRSNEKLFF

j_gene: TRBJ1-2
v_gene: TRBV29-1
CDR3aa: CSVEDQGESYTF

j_gene: TRBJ2-7
v_gene: TRBV7-8
CDR3aa: CASSFRLAGAGYDEQYF

j_gene: TRBJ1-2
v_gene: TRBV7-2
CDR3aa: CASSLVAGQGNGYTF

j_gene: TRBJ2-7
v_gene: TRBV27
CDR3aa: CASSPAGQTYEQYF